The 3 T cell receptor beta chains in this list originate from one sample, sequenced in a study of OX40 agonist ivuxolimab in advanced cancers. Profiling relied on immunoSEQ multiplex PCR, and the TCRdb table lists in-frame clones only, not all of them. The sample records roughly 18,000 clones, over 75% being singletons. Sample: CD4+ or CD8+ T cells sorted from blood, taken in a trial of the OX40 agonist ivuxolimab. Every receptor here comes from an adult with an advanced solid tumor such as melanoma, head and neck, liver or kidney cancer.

The CDR3, as DNA: TGTGCCAGCAGTCCGACCAGGGGGCTGAACACTGAAGCTTTCTTT. It codes for CASSPTRGLNTEAFF. The rearrangement uses TRBV27 and TRBJ1-1, with TRBD1 matching 8 bases. From germline, CDR1 is MNHEY and CDR2 SMNVEV (reference sequence). J lost 0 bases, V lost 5 bases, and 5 bases had no gene match. The CDR3 runs 15 residues.

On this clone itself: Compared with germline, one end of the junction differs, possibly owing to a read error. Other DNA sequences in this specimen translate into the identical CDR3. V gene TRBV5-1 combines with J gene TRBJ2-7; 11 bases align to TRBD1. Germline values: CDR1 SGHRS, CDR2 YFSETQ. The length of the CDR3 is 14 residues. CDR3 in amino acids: CASRPGQGAYEQYF. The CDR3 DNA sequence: TGTGCCAGCAGACCAGGACAGGGGGCATACGAGCAGTACTTC.

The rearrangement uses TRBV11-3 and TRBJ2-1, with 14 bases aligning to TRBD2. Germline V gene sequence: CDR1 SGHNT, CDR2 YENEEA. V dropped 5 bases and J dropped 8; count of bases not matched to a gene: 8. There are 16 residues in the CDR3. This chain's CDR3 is CASSAQTSGRGDEQFF. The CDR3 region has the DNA TGTGCCAGCAGCGCCCAGACTAGCGGGAGGGGGGATGAGCAGTTCTTC.